This T cell receptor beta chain was sequenced in a study of cytomegalovirus exposure and HLA in healthy donors. Whole-study context: A later analysis reported the roughly 130 validation repertoires used the same platform as the approximately 660 first-cohort repertoires. Study findings and constraints: Specificity of a few CMV-associated chains for CMV antigens was verified in vitro.

The germline gives CDR1 SGHTA, CDR2 FQGNSA. This CDR3 is 13 amino acids long. V lost 1 base to trimming and J lost 5 bases, with 8 bases between them. This table comes from immunoSEQ multiplex PCR, and its TCRdb copy is limited to in-frame clones, with some not included. This sample has about 150,000 clones, with nearly 90% found just once. As concerns this clone: Antigen unknown.

The donors were members of the validation cohort comprising approximately 120 subjects, separate from the approximately 630-subject first cohort. The TCR originated in a woman aged 18-35 years in good health and CMV-seropositive. The chain couples TRBV7-2 to TRBJ1-1; no reliable D call. Specimen: PBMCs. The CDR3 DNA reads TGTGCCAGCAGCTTAGGCGGAGGGACTGAAGCTTTCTTT. Its protein product is CASSLGGGTEAFF.